One and the same sample provided the 28 T cell receptor beta chains below, sequenced in a study of T cells after posttransplantation cyclophosphamide. A marrow graft followed busulfan-fludarabine conditioning, with cyclophosphamide on days +3 and +4. Some clones are missing from TCRdb's copy, which holds only in-frame ones; the method was immunoSEQ multiplex PCR. The table lists 35,000 to 50,000 clones, roughly 87% of them singletons. This sample comprised PBMCs, obtained 55 to 70 days after allogeneic stem cell transplant with posttransplant cyclophosphamide. The receptors stem from a male patient in his sixties or seventies who received an allogeneic stem cell transplant from a related donor and was CMV-positive. Some T cells may be provided by the graft donor.

The rearrangement uses TRBV18 and TRBJ2-2; D perhaps matches TRBD1 (6 bases). CDR3 size: 17 residues. Between the trimmed V and J ends, which lost 0 bases and 4 bases, there was a span of 15 bases. The germline V gene has CDR1 KGHSH and CDR2 LQKENI. CDR3 coding DNA: TGTGCCAGCTCACCACCGGCGCCAGGGGAAGCCACCGGGGAGCTGTTTTTT. Amino acids: CASSPPAPGEATGELFF.

The V call is TRBV9, the J call TRBJ2-3; D remains unclear. The CDR3 has 15 residues. V gave up 0 bases and J gave up 5 bases, with 13 bases separating them. In germline, CDR1 is SGDLS, CDR2 YYNGEE. The CDR3 nucleotides are TGTGCCAGCAGCGTAGATTGGCCCGCAGAAGATACGCAGTATTTT. Its translation is CASSVDWPAEDTQYF.

This clone was recorded once. An end of the junction differs from the germline gene, which may be a read error. V gene TRBV19 combines with J gene TRBJ1-1; D possibly corresponds to TRBD1 (5 bases). CDR1 is LNHDA and CDR2 is SQIVND in the germline V gene (reference sequence). The CDR3 loop spans 17 amino acids. The CDR3 region is CASRIDDRDGMNTEAFF. Here the CDR3 DNA reads TGTGCCAGTAGGATAGACGACAGAGACGGAATGAACACTGAAGCTTTCTTT.

With respect to this clone: Other nucleotide sequences from this sample produce the same CDR3. V and J are TRBV2 and TRBJ2-3; the match to TRBD1 covers 9 bases. The CDR3 is made up of 15 amino acids. Germline V gene lookup returns CDR1 SNHLY and CDR2 FYNNEI. The junction had 5 bases not matched to a gene; V was cut back by 4 bases and J by 3 bases. The CDR3 DNA reads TGTGCCAGCAGTGTTGGACAGGGGCGGACAGATACGCAGTATTTT. It specifies CASSVGQGRTDTQYF.

This clone was detected once. The chain combines TRBV6-1 with TRBJ1-5, with D unclear. This CDR3 is built from 13 residues. Germline V gives CDR1 MNHNS, CDR2 SASEGT. V lost 5 bases to trimming and J lost 6 bases, with 11 bases between them. CDR3 sequence reads: CASSSTPFQPQHF. Here the CDR3 DNA reads TGTGCCAGCAGTTCCACTCCGTTTCAGCCCCAGCATTTT.

The count of this clone is one. The rearrangement uses TRBV28 and TRBJ1-5, with TRBD1 matching over 10 bases. The V segment lost 4 bases and the J segment 1 base; nucleotides outside the gene matches: 7. CDR1 MDHEN and CDR2 SYDVKM come from the germline V gene. This CDR3 comprises 17 residues. The CDR3 region is CASSWWTGGGSNQPQHF. CDR3 DNA sequence: TGTGCCAGCAGTTGGTGGACAGGGGGTGGAAGCAATCAGCCCCAGCATTTT.

This clone was observed a single time. The rearrangement uses TRBV6-5 and TRBJ2-3; TRBD2 matches at 14 bases. Germline loops: CDR1 MNHEY, CDR2 SVGAGI. The CDR3 runs to 15 residues. Trimming at V came to 6 bases and at J to 4 bases, leaving 3 bases not matched to a gene. DNA of the CDR3: TGTGCCAGCAGCCCGACTAGCGGGGGGGCAGATACGCAGTATTTT. It codes for CASSPTSGGADTQYF.

This clone was seen a few times. J is TRBJ2-5 and V is TRBV11-2; the D is unclear. CDR1 and CDR2 (germline): SGHAT, FQNNGV. V gave up 5 bases and J gave up 2 bases, with 9 bases separating them. The length of the CDR3 is 13 residues. CDR3 in amino acids: CASSIIPQETQYF. As DNA, the CDR3 is TGTGCCAGCAGCATAATCCCTCAAGAGACCCAGTACTTC.

V and J are TRBV19 and TRBJ2-1; 10 bases fit TRBD1. With V trimmed by 6 bases and J by 11 bases, 13 bases remained unmatched. From germline, CDR1 is LNHDA and CDR2 SQIVND (reference sequence). The CDR3 spans 15 residues. The CDR3, as DNA: TGTGCCAGTAGGGGTAAGGGACAGGGGCTTTACAAGCAGTTCTTC. Translated, it gives CASRGKGQGLYKQFF.

This CDR3 reads CASSETRQPNYGYTF. The DNA of the CDR3 is TGTGCCAGCAGTGAAACCAGACAACCTAACTATGGCTACACCTTC. The chain is built from TRBV2 and TRBJ1-2, with unresolved D. The germline V and J ends were trimmed by 2 bases and 0 bases, with 10 bases remaining between them. This CDR3 is 15 amino acids long. CDR1 and CDR2 (germline): SNHLY, FYNNEI.

Points on this clone: Other DNA sequences in this sample translate to the same CDR3. This chain links TRBV5-4 with TRBJ2-3; the match to TRBD2 covers 8 bases. The CDR3 contains 15 residues. The V segment lost 1 base and the J segment 5 bases; nucleotides outside the gene matches: 6. Germline V gives CDR1 SGHNT, CDR2 YYREEE (reference sequence). CDR3 sequence (DNA): TGTGCCAGCAGCTTGTCGGGGGGGCAGATAGATACGCAGTATTTT. The encoded protein is CASSLSGGQIDTQYF.

This clone appeared once. The chain is built from TRBV7-9 and TRBJ2-7; 9 bases fit TRBD1. CDR3 length equals 13 residues. J gave up 3 bases and V 4 bases, and 1 base lay outside the gene matches. From germline, CDR1 is SEHNR and CDR2 FQNEAQ (reference sequence). The CDR3 bases are TGTGCCAGCAGCTCGACAGGGGGCTACGAGCAGTACTTC. This translates into CASSSTGGYEQYF.

The chain recombines TRBV2 with TRBJ2-5; maybe TRBD2 (7 bases). CDR3 length equals 16 residues. Deletions cut 7 bases from V and 1 base from J, with 19 bases between. CDR1 is SNHLY and CDR2 is FYNNEI in the germline V gene. Here the CDR3 reads CASTPRMGGPQETQYF. The CDR3 nucleotides are TGTGCCAGCACCCCGAGAATGGGGGGGCCCCAAGAGACCCAGTACTTC. The full variable domain, completed using reference TRBV2 and TRBJ2-5, is EPEVTQTPSHQVTQMGQEVILRCVPISNHLYFYWYRQILGQKVEFLVSFYNNEISEKSEIFDDQFSVERPDGSNFTLKIRSTKLEDSAMYFCASTPRMGGPQETQYFGPGTRLLVL.

The gene calls are TRBV10-3 and TRBJ2-3, with TRBD2 matching over 8 bases. V was clipped by 3 bases and J by 7 bases; unmatched bases: 12. CDR1 is ENHRY, CDR2 SYGVKD, per germline. The CDR3 sequence is 16 residues long. CDR3 nucleotides: TGTGCCATCAGTGACACCTCTCAAGCGGGGGAGTATACGCAGTATTTT. The encoded protein is CAISDTSQAGEYTQYF.

This sequence joins TRBV7-9 and TRBJ2-3; 9 bases fit TRBD2. Per the germline V gene, CDR1 is SEHNR and CDR2 is FQNEAQ (reference sequence). Trimming at V came to 5 bases and at J to 5 bases, leaving 11 bases not matched to a gene. The length of the CDR3 is 16 residues. For the CDR3, the DNA is TGTGCCAGCAGCCCTCCCCTGGGCGGGGGGGGAGATACGCAGTATTTT. Amino acid sequence: CASSPPLGGGGDTQYF.

The CDR3 reads CASSFFMNTEAFF. The CDR3, as DNA: TGCGCCAGCAGCTTCTTTATGAACACTGAAGCTTTCTTT. The rearrangement joins TRBV5-1 to TRBJ1-1; D ambiguous. CDR3 length: 13 amino acids. Germline CDR1 SGHRS, CDR2 YFSETQ. The V end was cut by 2 bases, the J end by 0 bases, with 5 bases between. The full variable domain, rest sourced from reference TRBV5-1 and TRBJ1-1, is KAGVTQTPRYLIKTRGQQVTLSCSPISGHRSVSWYQQTPGQGLQFLFEYFSETQRNKGNFPGRFSGRQFSNSRSEMNVSTLELGDSALYLCASSFFMNTEAFFGQGTRLTVV.

The chain uses TRBV19 and TRBJ1-5; 8 bases agree with TRBD1. The V and J ends lost 6 bases and 0 bases, in that order; junction bases with no gene match: 4. In germline, CDR1 is LNHDA, CDR2 SQIVND (reference sequence). The CDR3 has 15 amino acids. CDR3 in amino acids: CASRDRVYSNQPQHF. CDR3 DNA: TGTGCCAGTAGGGACAGGGTGTATAGCAATCAGCCCCAGCATTTT. The full variable domain, its missing parts supplied by reference TRBV19 and TRBJ1-5, is DGGITQSPKYLFRKEGQNVTLSCEQNLNHDAMYWYRQDPGQGLRLIYYSQIVNDFQKGDIAEGYSVSREKKESFPLTVTSAQKNPTAFYLCASRDRVYSNQPQHFGDGTRLSIL.

This clone was detected once. V is TRBV19 and J is TRBJ1-1; D perhaps matches TRBD1 (6 bases). V dropped 5 bases and J dropped 3 bases, with 10 bases sitting between them. Germline V gives CDR1 LNHDA, CDR2 SQIVND (reference sequence). The CDR3 covers 13 residues. In DNA, the CDR3 is TGTGCCAGTAGTCGACAGGTTTACACTGAAGCTTTCTTT. It encodes CASSRQVYTEAFF.

This chain joins TRBV5-1 and TRBJ2-1; 9 nucleotides agree with TRBD2. Germline lookup yields CDR1 SGHRS and CDR2 YFSETQ. The V segment lost 3 bases and the J segment 7 bases; nucleotides outside the gene matches: 8. The CDR3 has 15 amino acids. DNA for the CDR3: TGCGCCAGCAGCTCTGCCGGGACTAGCCTAAATGAGCAGTTCTTC. Protein sequence: CASSSAGTSLNEQFF.

This clone was seen just once. The V and J genes are TRBV5-6 and TRBJ1-3; 8 bases are a match to TRBD1. With 4 bases clipped from V and 0 bases from J, the junction kept 9 bases outside the gene matches. This CDR3 has 17 residues. Germline CDR1 and CDR2: SGHDT and YYEEEE. The CDR3 coding sequence is TGTGCCAGCAGCCTATTGGGACAGGCGCACTCTGGAAACACCATATATTTT. Translation: CASSLLGQAHSGNTIYF. The complete variable domain, with remaining parts taken from reference TRBV5-6 and TRBJ1-3, reads DAGVTQSPTHLIKTRGQQVTLRCSPKSGHDTVSWYQQALGQGPQFIFQYYEEEERQRGNFPDRFSGHQFPNYSSELNVNALLLGDSALYLCASSLLGQAHSGNTIYFGEGSWLTVV.

In DNA, the CDR3 is TGCGCCAGCAGCTTGGATAGGGGGCGACTAACAGATACGCAGTATTTT. It yields the protein CASSLDRGRLTDTQYF. The chain uses TRBV5-1 and TRBJ2-3; TRBD1 matches 7 bases. Germline-derived CDR1 and CDR2 are SGHRS and YFSETQ. The junction had 7 bases not matched to a gene; V was cut back by 0 bases and J by 3 bases. The CDR3 has 16 residues.

This CDR3 is CASSYFGGDTEAFF. The CDR3 DNA follows: TGTGCCAGCAGTTATTTTGGGGGGGACACTGAAGCTTTCTTT. This rearrangement joins TRBV6-5 to TRBJ1-1, with D possibly being TRBD1 (5 bases). V was clipped by 3 bases and J by 3 bases, with 11 bases between them. The CDR3 runs to 14 residues. Germline V gene data show CDR1 as MNHEY and CDR2 as SVGAGI.

The V gene is TRBV7-9, the J gene TRBJ2-1; a weak D match, TRBD2 (6 bases). Germline assignment: CDR1 SEHNR and CDR2 FQNEAQ (reference sequence). The CDR3 contains 13 residues. The V end was cut by 5 bases, the J end by 8 bases, with 13 bases between. The CDR3 region is CASSPSGWDEQFF. The DNA of the CDR3 is TGTGCCAGCAGCCCAAGCGGGTGGGATGAGCAGTTCTTC.

This sequence joins TRBV13 and TRBJ1-2, with 7 bases that match TRBD1. V trimming: 4 bases; J trimming: 4 bases; junction bases outside the gene matches: 6. The germline V gene has CDR1 PRHDT and CDR2 FYEKMQ (reference sequence). There are 14 residues in the CDR3. Written as DNA, the CDR3 is TGTGCCAGCAGCTCGATACAGGGGTTCTATGGCTACACCTTC. Translated: CASSSIQGFYGYTF. The complete variable domain, with remaining parts taken from reference TRBV13 and TRBJ1-2, reads AAGVIQSPRHLIKEKRETATLKCYPIPRHDTVYWYQQGPGQDPQFLISFYEKMQSDKGSIPDRFSAQQFSDYHSELNMSSLELGDSALYFCASSSIQGFYGYTFGSGTRLTVV.

This clone was seen once. The genes are TRBV10-3 and TRBJ1-2; D not certain. This CDR3 spans 12 amino acids. V lost 4 bases and J lost 2, with 5 bases in between. Germline CDR1 reads ENHRY; CDR2 reads SYGVKD. CDR3: CAISAPNYGYTF. CDR3 coding DNA: TGTGCCATCAGTGCCCCAAACTATGGCTACACCTTC.

The chain links TRBV4-2 to TRBJ1-3; D is possibly TRBD1 (5 bases). Trimming took off 2 bases at V and 1 base at J, with 12 bases between the two ends. The V gene's germline CDR1 is LGHNA and CDR2 YNFKEQ. This CDR3 has 16 residues. The CDR3 loop reads CASSQPQDLSGNTIYF. CDR3 DNA sequence: TGTGCCAGCAGCCAACCACAGGATCTGTCTGGAAACACCATATATTTT.

V and J are TRBV7-2 and TRBJ1-2; D not certain. Germline CDR1 SGHTA, CDR2 FQGNSA. The ends were cut back, 5 bases at V and 4 bases at J, with 23 bases in the middle. This CDR3 is 17 amino acids long. CDR3 residues: CASSPNWGLRGGYGYTF. In nucleotides, the CDR3 is TGTGCCAGCAGCCCGAATTGGGGATTAAGAGGAGGCTATGGCTACACCTTC.

This clone came up a few times. The chain couples TRBV5-4 to TRBJ1-1; D is perhaps TRBD1 (6 bases). Trimming removed 4 bases from V and 1 base from J, with 17 bases in between. Germline loops: CDR1 SGHNT, CDR2 YYREEE (reference sequence). This CDR3 comprises 16 residues. The CDR3 region has the DNA TGTGCCAGCAGCCCCAGGACAGCCCTGGGGAACACTGAAGCTTTCTTT. This gives the protein CASSPRTALGNTEAFF.